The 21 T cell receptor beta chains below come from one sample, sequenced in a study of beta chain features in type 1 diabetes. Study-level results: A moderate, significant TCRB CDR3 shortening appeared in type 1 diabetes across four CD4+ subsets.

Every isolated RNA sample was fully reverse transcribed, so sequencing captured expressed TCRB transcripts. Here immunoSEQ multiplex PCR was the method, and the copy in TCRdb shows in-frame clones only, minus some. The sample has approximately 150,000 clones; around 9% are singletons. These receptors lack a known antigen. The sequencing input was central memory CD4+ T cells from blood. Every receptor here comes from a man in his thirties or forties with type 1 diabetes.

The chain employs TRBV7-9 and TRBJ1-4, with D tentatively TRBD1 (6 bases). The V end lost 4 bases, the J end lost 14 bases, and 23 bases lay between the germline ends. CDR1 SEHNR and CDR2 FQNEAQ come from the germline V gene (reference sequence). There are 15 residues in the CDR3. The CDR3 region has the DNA TGTGCCAGCAGCTACTCCTCCAGGGGCGGCAGGGACCTGTTTTTT. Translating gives CASSYSSRGGRDLFF.

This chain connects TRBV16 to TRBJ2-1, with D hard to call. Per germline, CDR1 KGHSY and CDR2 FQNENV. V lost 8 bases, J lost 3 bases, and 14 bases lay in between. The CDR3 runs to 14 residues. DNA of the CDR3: TGTGCCAGCCAATATGACGGAGTCTACAATGAGCAGTTCTTC. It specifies CASQYDGVYNEQFF.

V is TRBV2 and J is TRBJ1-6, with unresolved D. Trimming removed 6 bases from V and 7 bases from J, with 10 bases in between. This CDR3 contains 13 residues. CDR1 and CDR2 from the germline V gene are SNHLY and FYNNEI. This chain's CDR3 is CASRAYWNSPLHF. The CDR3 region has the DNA TGTGCCAGCAGAGCTTATTGGAATTCACCCCTCCACTTT. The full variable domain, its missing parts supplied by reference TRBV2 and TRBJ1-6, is EPEVTQTPSHQVTQMGQEVILRCVPISNHLYFYWYRQILGQKVEFLVSFYNNEISEKSEIFDDQFSVERPDGSNFTLKIRSTKLEDSAMYFCASRAYWNSPLHFGNGTRLTVT.

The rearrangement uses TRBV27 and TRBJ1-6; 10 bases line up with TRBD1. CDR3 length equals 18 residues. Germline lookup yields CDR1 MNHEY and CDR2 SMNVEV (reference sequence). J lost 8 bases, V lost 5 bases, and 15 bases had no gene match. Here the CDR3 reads CASSPTARQGAMDSPLHF. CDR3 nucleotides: TGTGCCAGCAGTCCGACCGCTAGACAGGGGGCGATGGATTCACCCCTCCACTTT.

CDR3 in amino acids: CASSGGTGGRNTEAFF. Here the CDR3 DNA reads TGCGCCAGCAGCGGAGGGACAGGGGGACGGAACACTGAAGCTTTCTTT. The chain employs TRBV5-1 and TRBJ1-1, with 11 nucleotides matching TRBD1. Germline V gene sequence: CDR1 SGHRS, CDR2 YFSETQ. The CDR3 spans 16 residues. V was pared by 4 bases and J by 1 base, with 6 bases of the junction left unmatched.

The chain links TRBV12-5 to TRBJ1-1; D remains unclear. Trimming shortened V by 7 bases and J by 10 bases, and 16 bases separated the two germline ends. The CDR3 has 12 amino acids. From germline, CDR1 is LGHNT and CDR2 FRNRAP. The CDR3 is CASALSPSGAFF. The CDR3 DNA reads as TGTGCTAGTGCCTTGTCTCCGAGTGGAGCTTTCTTT.

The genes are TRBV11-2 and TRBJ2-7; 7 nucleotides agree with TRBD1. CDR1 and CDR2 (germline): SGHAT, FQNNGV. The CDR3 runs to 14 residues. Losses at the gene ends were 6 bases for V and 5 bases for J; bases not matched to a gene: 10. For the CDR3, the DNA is TGTGCCAGCAGTTCCTTTACAGGGGACCACGAGCAGTACTTC. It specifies CASSSFTGDHEQYF. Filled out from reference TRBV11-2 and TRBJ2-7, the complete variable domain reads EAGVAQSPRYKIIEKRQSVAFWCNPISGHATLYWYQQILGQGPKLLIQFQNNGVVDDSQLPKDRFSAERLKGVDSTLKIQPAKLEDSAVYLCASSSFTGDHEQYFGPGTRLTVT.

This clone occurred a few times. CDR3: CASSQGPTNYGYTF. In nucleotides, the CDR3 is TGCGCCAGCAGCCAAGGGCCAACTAACTATGGCTACACCTTC. This chain joins TRBV4-3 and TRBJ1-2; D unresolved. Deletions cut 1 base from V and 0 bases from J, with 6 bases between. Germline assignment: CDR1 LGHNA and CDR2 YSLEER. CDR3 length: 14 residues.

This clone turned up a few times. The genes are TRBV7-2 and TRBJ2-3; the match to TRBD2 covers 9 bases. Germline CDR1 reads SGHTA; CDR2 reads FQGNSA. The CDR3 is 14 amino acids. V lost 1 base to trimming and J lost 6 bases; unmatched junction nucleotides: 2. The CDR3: CASSLGGGADTQYF. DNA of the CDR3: TGTGCCAGCAGCTTAGGCGGGGGGGCCGATACGCAGTATTTT.

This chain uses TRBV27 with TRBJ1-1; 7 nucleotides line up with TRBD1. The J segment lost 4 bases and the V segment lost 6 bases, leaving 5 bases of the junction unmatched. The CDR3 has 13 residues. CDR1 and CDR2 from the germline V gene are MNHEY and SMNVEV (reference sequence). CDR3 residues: CASRRQGSTEAFF. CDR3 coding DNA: TGTGCCAGCAGGCGACAGGGCTCCACTGAAGCTTTCTTT.

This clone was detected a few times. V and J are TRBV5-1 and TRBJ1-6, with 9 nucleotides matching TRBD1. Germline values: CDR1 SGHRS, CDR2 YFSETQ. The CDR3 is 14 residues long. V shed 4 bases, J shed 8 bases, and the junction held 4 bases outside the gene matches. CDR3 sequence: CASSAGQGDSPLHF. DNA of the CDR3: TGCGCCAGCAGCGCGGGACAGGGTGATTCACCCCTCCACTTT. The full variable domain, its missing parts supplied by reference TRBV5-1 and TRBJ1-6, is KAGVTQTPRYLIKTRGQQVTLSCSPISGHRSVSWYQQTPGQGLQFLFEYFSETQRNKGNFPGRFSGRQFSNSRSEMNVSTLELGDSALYLCASSAGQGDSPLHFGNGTRLTVT.

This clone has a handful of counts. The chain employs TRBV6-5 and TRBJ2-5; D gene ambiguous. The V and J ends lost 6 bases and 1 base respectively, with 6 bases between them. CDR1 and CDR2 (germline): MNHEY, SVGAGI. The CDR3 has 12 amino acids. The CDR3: CASSPGQETQYF. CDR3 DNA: TGTGCCAGCAGCCCGGGCCAAGAGACCCAGTACTTC.

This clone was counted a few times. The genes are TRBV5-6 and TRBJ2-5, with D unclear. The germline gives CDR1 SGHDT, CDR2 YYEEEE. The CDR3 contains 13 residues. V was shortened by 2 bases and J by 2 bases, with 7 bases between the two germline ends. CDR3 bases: TGTGCCAGCAGCTTCGACGGGCAAGAGACCCAGTACTTC. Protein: CASSFDGQETQYF.

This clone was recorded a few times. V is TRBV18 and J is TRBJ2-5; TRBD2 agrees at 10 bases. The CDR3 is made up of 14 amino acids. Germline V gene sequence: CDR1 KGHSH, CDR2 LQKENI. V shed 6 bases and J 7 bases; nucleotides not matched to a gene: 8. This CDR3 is CASSLGLAEPTQYF. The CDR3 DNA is TGTGCCAGCTCGCTTGGACTAGCGGAGCCGACCCAGTACTTC.

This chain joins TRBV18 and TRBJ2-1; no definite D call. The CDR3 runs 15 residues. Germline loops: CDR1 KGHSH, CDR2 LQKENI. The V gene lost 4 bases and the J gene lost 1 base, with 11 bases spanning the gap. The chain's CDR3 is CASSLNSDSYNEQFF. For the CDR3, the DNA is TGTGCCAGCTCACTAAACTCCGATTCCTACAATGAGCAGTTCTTC.

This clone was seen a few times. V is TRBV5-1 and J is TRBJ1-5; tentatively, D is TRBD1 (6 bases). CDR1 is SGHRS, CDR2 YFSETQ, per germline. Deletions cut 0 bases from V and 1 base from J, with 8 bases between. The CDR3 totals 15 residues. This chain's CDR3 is CASSLAGQSNQPQHF. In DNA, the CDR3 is TGCGCCAGCAGCTTGGCCGGACAGAGCAATCAGCCCCAGCATTTT.

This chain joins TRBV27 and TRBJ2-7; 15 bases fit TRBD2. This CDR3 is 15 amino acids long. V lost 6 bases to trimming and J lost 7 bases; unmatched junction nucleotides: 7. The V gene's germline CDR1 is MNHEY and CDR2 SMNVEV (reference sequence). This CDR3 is CASRPWTSGGEEQYF. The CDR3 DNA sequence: TGTGCCAGCAGGCCTTGGACTAGCGGGGGGGAAGAGCAGTACTTC.

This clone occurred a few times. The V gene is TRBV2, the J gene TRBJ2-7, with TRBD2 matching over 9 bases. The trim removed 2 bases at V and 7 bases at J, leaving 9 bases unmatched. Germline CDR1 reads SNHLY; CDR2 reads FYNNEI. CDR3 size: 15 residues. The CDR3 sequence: CASSELAGTHGEQYF. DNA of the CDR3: TGTGCCAGCAGTGAACTAGCGGGGACCCACGGAGAGCAGTACTTC.

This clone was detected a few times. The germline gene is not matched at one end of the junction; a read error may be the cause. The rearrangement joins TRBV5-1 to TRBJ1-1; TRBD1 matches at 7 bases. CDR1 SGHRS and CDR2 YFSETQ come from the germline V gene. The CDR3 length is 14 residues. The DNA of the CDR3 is TGCGCCAGCAGATTGGGACAGCCGGAAACTGAAGCTTTCTTT. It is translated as CASRLGQPETEAFF.

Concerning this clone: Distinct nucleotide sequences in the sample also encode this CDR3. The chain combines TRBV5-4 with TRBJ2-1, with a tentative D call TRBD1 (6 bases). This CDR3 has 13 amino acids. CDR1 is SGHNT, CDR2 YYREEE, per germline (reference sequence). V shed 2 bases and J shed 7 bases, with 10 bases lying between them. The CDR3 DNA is TGTGCCAGCAGCTTACGAGGGGGAAATGAGCAGTTCTTC. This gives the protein CASSLRGGNEQFF. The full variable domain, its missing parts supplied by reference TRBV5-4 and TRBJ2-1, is ETGVTQSPTHLIKTRGQQVTLRCSSQSGHNTVSWYQQALGQGPQFIFQYYREEENGRGNFPPRFSGLQFPNYSSELNVNALELDDSALYLCASSLRGGNEQFFGPGTRLTVL.

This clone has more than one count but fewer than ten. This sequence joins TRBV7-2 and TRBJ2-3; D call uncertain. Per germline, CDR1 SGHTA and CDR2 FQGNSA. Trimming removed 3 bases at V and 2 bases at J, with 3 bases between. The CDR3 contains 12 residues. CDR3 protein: CASSFFTDTQYF. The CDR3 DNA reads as TGTGCCAGCAGCTTCTTCACAGATACGCAGTATTTT.